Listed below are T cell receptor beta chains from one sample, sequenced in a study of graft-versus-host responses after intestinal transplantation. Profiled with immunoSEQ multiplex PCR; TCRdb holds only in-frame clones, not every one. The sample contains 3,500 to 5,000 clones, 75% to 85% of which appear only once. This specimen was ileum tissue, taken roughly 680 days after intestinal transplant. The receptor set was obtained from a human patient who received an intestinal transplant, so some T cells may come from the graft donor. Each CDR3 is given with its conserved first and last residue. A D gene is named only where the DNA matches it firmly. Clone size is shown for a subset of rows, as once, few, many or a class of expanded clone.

CDR3 protein: CASSAPGTYGYTF; CDR3 DNA: TGTGCCAGCAGCGCCCCCGGGACCTATGGCTACACCTTC; D gene: .; J gene: TRBJ1-2; clone size: .; V gene: TRBV9
CDR3 protein: CASSFGGPSTDTQYF; CDR3 DNA: TGTGCCAGCAGCTTCGGGGGGCCTAGCACAGATACGCAGTATTTT; D gene: .; J gene: TRBJ2-3; clone size: .; V gene: TRBV7-3
CDR3 protein: CASSLNPGHLDSETQYF; CDR3 DNA: TGCGCCAGCAGCCTCAACCCGGGACACTTGGATTCGGAGACCCAGTACTTC; D gene: .; J gene: TRBJ2-5; clone size: .; V gene: TRBV4-1
CDR3 protein: CASSQLAGHTQYF; CDR3 DNA: TGTGCCAGCAGTCAGCTAGCGGGGCATACGCAGTATTTT; D gene: TRBD2; J gene: TRBJ2-3; clone size: .; V gene: TRBV2
CDR3 protein: CASSLGDSLNTEAFF; CDR3 DNA: TGTGCCAGCAGCTTGGGGGACAGCTTAAACACTGAAGCTTTCTTT; D gene: TRBD1; J gene: TRBJ1-1; clone size: .; V gene: TRBV5-6
CDR3 protein: CAISSTGGDADTQYF; CDR3 DNA: TGTGCCATCAGCTCGACAGGGGGGGACGCAGATACGCAGTATTTT; D gene: TRBD1; J gene: TRBJ2-3; clone size: .; V gene: TRBV10-3
CDR3 protein: CASRLTGTNTGELFF; CDR3 DNA: TGTGCCAGCAGATTGACAGGGACGAACACCGGGGAGCTGTTTTTT; D gene: TRBD1; J gene: TRBJ2-2; clone size: .; V gene: TRBV5-8
CDR3 protein: CASSDSGKNTEAFF; CDR3 DNA: TGTGCCAGCAGTGACTCGGGAAAGAACACTGAAGCTTTCTTT; D gene: .; J gene: TRBJ1-1; clone size: .; V gene: TRBV6-6
CDR3 protein: CASSYGDTVSPLHF; CDR3 DNA: TGTGCCAGCAGTTACGGGGACACGGTTTCACCCCTCCACTTT; D gene: .; J gene: TRBJ1-6; clone size: large; V gene: TRBV6-6
CDR3 protein: CASSAENSQPQHF; CDR3 DNA: TGTGCCAGCAGTGCCGAAAACAGTCAGCCCCAGCATTTT; D gene: .; J gene: TRBJ1-5; clone size: .; V gene: TRBV6-1
CDR3 protein: CASRSRQYPYGYTF; CDR3 DNA: TGTGCCAGTAGGAGTCGACAGTATCCCTATGGCTACACCTTC; D gene: .; J gene: TRBJ1-2; clone size: .; V gene: TRBV19
CDR3 protein: CASSELAGSPQYF; CDR3 DNA: TGTGCCAGCAGTGAATTGGCAGGAAGCCCGCAGTACTTC; D gene: .; J gene: TRBJ2-7; clone size: .; V gene: TRBV6-1
CDR3 protein: CAISESTQVYGYTF; CDR3 DNA: TGTGCCATCAGTGAGTCGACACAGGTCTATGGCTACACCTTC; D gene: .; J gene: TRBJ1-2; clone size: .; V gene: TRBV10-3
CDR3 protein: CASSSPGQGVTQYF; CDR3 DNA: TGTGCCAGCAGCTCACCGGGACAGGGGGTGACCCAGTACTTC; D gene: TRBD1; J gene: TRBJ2-5; clone size: .; V gene: TRBV7-9
CDR3 protein: CASASGGSYNEQFF; CDR3 DNA: TGTGCCAGCGCCTCGGGGGGTTCCTACAATGAGCAGTTCTTC; D gene: TRBD2; J gene: TRBJ2-1; clone size: few; V gene: TRBV4-2
CDR3 protein: CAPESADTEAFF; CDR3 DNA: TGTGCCCCCGAATCGGCAGACACTGAAGCTTTCTTT; D gene: .; J gene: TRBJ1-1; clone size: few; V gene: TRBV21-1
CDR3 protein: CASSAGTADEKLFF; CDR3 DNA: TGTGCCAGCAGCGCCGGGACAGCAGATGAAAAACTGTTTTTT; D gene: TRBD1; J gene: TRBJ1-4; clone size: .; V gene: TRBV9
CDR3 protein: CASSLQGRANYGYTF; CDR3 DNA: TGCGCCAGCAGCTTGCAGGGAAGGGCTAACTATGGCTACACCTTC; D gene: .; J gene: TRBJ1-2; clone size: .; V gene: TRBV5-1
CDR3 protein: CAEQGADGYTF; CDR3 DNA: TGTGCCGAACAGGGGGCGGATGGCTACACCTTC; D gene: TRBD1; J gene: TRBJ1-2; clone size: .; V gene: TRBV2
CDR3 protein: CASSLSGGQDLTNLYNEQFF; CDR3 DNA: TGTGCCAGCAGCTTAAGTGGGGGCCAGGACCTCACAAACCTCTACAATGAGCAGTTCTTC; D gene: .; J gene: TRBJ2-1; clone size: .; V gene: TRBV7-6
CDR3 protein: CARSLGTGTPPLAKNIQYF; CDR3 DNA: TGTGCCAGAAGCTTGGGGACCGGGACACCACCTTTAGCCAAAAACATTCAGTACTTC; D gene: .; J gene: TRBJ2-4; clone size: .; V gene: TRBV5-3
CDR3 protein: CASRSQTGFTGYTF; CDR3 DNA: TGTGCCAGCAGGTCACAAACAGGGTTCACTGGCTACACCTTC; D gene: .; J gene: TRBJ1-2; clone size: .; V gene: TRBV6-6
CDR3 protein: CASSESGANTEAFF; CDR3 DNA: TGCGCCAGCAGTGAGTCAGGGGCTAACACTGAAGCTTTCTTT; D gene: .; J gene: TRBJ1-1; clone size: .; V gene: TRBV10-2